The rows below give T cell receptor beta chains drawn from one sample of a study of technical replicates of blood from four donors. Libraries were prepared by immunoSEQ multiplex PCR; TCRdb keeps only in-frame clonotypes and omits some of them. Here the sample spans 70,000 to 85,000 clones, roughly 92% being singletons. Sequencing was carried out using T cells isolated from PBMCs. The receptors stem from a human donor in good health. Each CDR3 is given with its conserved first and last residue. Each record gives: clone size, CDR3 length, D gene, J gene, V gene, CDR3 DNA, CDR3 protein. The D gene is left open where the match is weak. Some rows mark clone size as missing; the rest say once, few, many or name a class of expanded clone.

>once|15|TRBD1|TRBJ2-2|TRBV11-3
TGTGCCAGCAGCCCGGGACAGGGGGCGGCCGGGGAGCTGTTTTTT
CASSPGQGAAGELFF
>NA|15|NA|TRBJ1-1|TRBV7-3
TGTGCCAGCAGCCCGGACAGCGCGGCGAACACTGAAGCTTTCTTT
CASSPDSAANTEAFF
>few|14|NA|TRBJ1-1|TRBV5-5
TGTGCCAGCAGCTTGGTCTTGGCGAACACTGAAGCTTTCTTT
CASSLVLANTEAFF
>once|14|TRBD1|TRBJ2-5|TRBV5-6
TGTGCCAGCAGCTTGACAGGGGTAGGAGAGACCCAGTACTTC
CASSLTGVGETQYF
>NA|14|TRBD1|TRBJ2-7|TRBV12-5
TGTGCTAGTGGTCCCCCGACAGGGGTGTACGAGCAGTACTTC
CASGPPTGVYEQYF
>NA|15|TRBD2|TRBJ2-3|TRBV7-9
TGTGCCAGCAGCTTAGGGCCTAGCGGGACAGATACGCAGTATTTT
CASSLGPSGTDTQYF
>NA|15|NA|TRBJ2-7|TRBV4-3
TGCGCCAGCAGCCATTTCGGAGGCCGATCCTACGAGCAGTACTTC
CASSHFGGRSYEQYF
>NA|15|NA|TRBJ2-3|TRBV9
TGTGCCAGCAGCGTCACCGGGACTAGCACAGATACGCAGTATTTT
CASSVTGTSTDTQYF
>NA|12|NA|TRBJ1-1|TRBV7-9
TGTGCCAGCAGCTTTAGCAGTAACGAAGCTTTCTTT
CASSFSSNEAFF
>NA|15|NA|TRBJ1-5|TRBV7-9
TGTGCCAGCAGCTTAGGGAGCGGGGGGAATCAGCCCCAGCATTTT
CASSLGSGGNQPQHF
>NA|15|NA|TRBJ2-2|TRBV5-1
TGCGCCAGCAGCTTGGTGGAGATGAACACCGGGGAGCTGTTTTTT
CASSLVEMNTGELFF
>NA|16|NA|TRBJ1-5|TRBV28
TGTGCCAGCACCCGGGGTATACGACGACGGGTGCAGCCCCAGCATTTT
CASTRGIRRRVQPQHF
>NA|12|NA|TRBJ1-1|TRBV28
TGTGCCAGCAGTCTGGTTGAGAATGAGGCTTTCTTT
CASSLVENEAFF
>NA|17|TRBD2|TRBJ2-3|TRBV19
TGTGCCAGTAGTCTGGGACTAGCGGGAACTCTTACAGATACGCAGTATTTT
CASSLGLAGTLTDTQYF
>once|16|NA|TRBJ2-1|TRBV19
TGTGCCAGTAGTTACTACGACAGGAGGCCCTACAATGAGCAGTTCTTC
CASSYYDRRPYNEQFF
>NA|19|TRBD1|TRBJ1-5|TRBV28
TGTGCCAGCAGTTTAATTAATTTGGGACAGGGCCCTCGAAATCAGCCCCAGCATTTT
CASSLINLGQGPRNQPQHF
>NA|11|NA|TRBJ1-1|TRBV29-1
TGCAGCGTTTGGCTGAACACTGAAGCTTTCTTT
CSVWLNTEAFF
>NA|11|TRBD1|TRBJ2-7|TRBV28
TGTGCCAGCAGTAGACAGGGTCGAAAGTACTTC
CASSRQGRKYF
>NA|13|TRBD1|TRBJ2-7|TRBV10-3
TGTGCCATCACTAGGGACAGGGGTGACGAGCAGTACTTC
CAITRDRGDEQYF
>NA|15|TRBD1|TRBJ2-7|TRBV7-3
TGTGCCAGCAGCACCGGACAGGGGGGGCCCTACGAGCAGTACTTC
CASSTGQGGPYEQYF
>NA|13|NA|TRBJ2-1|TRBV29-1
TGCAGCGTCGGCGGGGGCCCCTACAATGAGCAGTTCTTC
CSVGGGPYNEQFF
>NA|12|TRBD1|TRBJ2-3|TRBV29-1
TGCAGCGTAACAGGGGCCACAGATACGCAGTATTTT
CSVTGATDTQYF